This T cell receptor (beta chain) appears in the sequencing data of a study of blood T cells in healthy people across ages. Study observations and caveats: Diversity estimates drawn from one million T cells were deemed underestimates.

V lost 2 bases and J lost 5, with 9 bases in between. Per germline, CDR1 SGHTA and CDR2 FQGNSA. CDR3 length equals 14 residues. Then a second PCR, running about 7 to 11 cycles, was carried out with a sample-barcoded 5' primer and a J-beta primer mix. TCRdb processed the 5' RACE reads anew with MiXCR; each CDR3 protein has one entry. The sample contains about 800,000 distinct CDR3 sequences, approximately 25% of which appear only once. This clonotype was picked up a small number of times. What it binds is not known. This same sample was also part of a study on T cells of mothers and their children.

This clonotype was sampled from a boy aged 5-17 years in good health. The V call is TRBV7-2, the J call TRBJ2-2; no clear D. Material: blood. DNA of the CDR3: TGTGCCAGCAGCTTAAGGGCTACTACCGGGGAGCTGTTTTTT. It specifies CASSLRATTGELFF.